This record looks at one T cell receptor (beta chain) sequence and its context. The identical CDR3 is also encoded by other nucleotide sequences in the sample. Assay: immunoSEQ multiplex PCR; the TCRdb copy retains only in-frame clones and omits some. The repertoire holds 150,000 to 200,000 clones, with about nine tenths as singletons. The sample comes from a study of T cell responses to AZD1222 COVID-19 vaccine. The germline V gene encodes CDR1 MGHDK and CDR2 SYGVNS. The germline V and J ends were trimmed by 8 bases and 4 bases, with 6 bases remaining between them. The CDR3 totals 12 residues. The chain is built from TRBV25-1 and TRBJ1-6; D is uncertain. The sequence came from an adult who received the AZD1222 COVID-19 vaccine. The specimen was peripheral blood, collected 28 days after the second AZD1222 dose. This CDR3 is CASGAYNSPLHF. The CDR3 nucleotides are TGTGCCAGCGGCGCGTATAATTCACCCCTCCACTTT.